A single sample gave rise to the 29 T cell receptor beta chains below, sequenced in a study of graft-versus-host responses after intestinal transplantation. The method was immunoSEQ multiplex PCR; TCRdb's version includes in-frame clones alone and lacks a portion of them. The top ten clones hold about an eighth of a sample with thousands of clones, roughly 72% of them seen once. Researchers processed graft tissue to release intraepithelial and lamina propria lymphocytes. This specimen was ileum tissue, taken less than 270 days after intestinal transplant. The origin of the receptors is a human patient who received an intestinal transplant, so some T cells may come from the graft donor.

This sequence joins TRBV4-3 and TRBJ2-1; possibly TRBD1 for D (5 bases). CDR1 LGHNA and CDR2 YSLEER come from the germline V gene. The CDR3 is 16 residues long. Trimming stripped 1 base from V and 5 bases from J, with 15 bases between. In nucleotides, the CDR3 is TGCGCCAGCAGCCAAGGGTGGGGCCAAGACAACAATGAGCAGTTCTTC. Translating gives CASSQGWGQDNNEQFF.

This clone appeared a few times. At one of its ends the junction is not consistent with the germline gene, which may arise from a read error. The V gene is TRBV7-9, the J gene TRBJ2-5, with 7 bases that match TRBD1. Per germline, CDR1 SEHNR and CDR2 FQNEAQ (reference sequence). The CDR3 is made up of 13 amino acids. The CDR3 DNA reads TGTGCCAGCAACTTAGACAGGGCCGAGACCCAGTACTTC. This codes for CASNLDRAETQYF.

There are a few counts of this clone. This sequence joins TRBV4-3 and TRBJ1-4; the match to TRBD1 covers 9 bases. Germline values: CDR1 LGHNA, CDR2 YSLEER. The CDR3 has 16 amino acids. Trimming removed 0 bases from V and 5 bases from J; junction bases left unmatched: 4. Here the CDR3 reads CASSQEIGTGNEKLFF. The CDR3, as DNA: TGCGCCAGCAGCCAAGAAATCGGGACAGGGAATGAAAAACTGTTTTTT.

This chain joins TRBV2 and TRBJ2-2, with TRBD2 as a possible D gene (6 bases). CDR1 is SNHLY and CDR2 is FYNNEI in the germline V gene. The CDR3 has 15 amino acids. V was cut by 8 bases and J by 0 bases, with 13 bases left in between. CDR3: CASGGLLANTGELFF. CDR3 coding DNA: TGTGCCAGCGGGGGACTGCTCGCGAACACCGGGGAGCTGTTTTTT.

This chain connects TRBV5-1 to TRBJ2-7, with a possible D match to TRBD1 (6 bases). CDR1 is SGHRS and CDR2 is YFSETQ in the germline V gene. CDR3 size: 14 residues. Deletions cut 3 bases from V and 0 bases from J, with 10 bases between. The chain's CDR3 is CASSWDTSSYEQYF. In nucleotides, the CDR3 is TGCGCCAGCAGCTGGGACACAAGCTCCTACGAGCAGTACTTC. The full variable domain, its missing parts supplied by reference TRBV5-1 and TRBJ2-7, is KAGVTQTPRYLIKTRGQQVTLSCSPISGHRSVSWYQQTPGQGLQFLFEYFSETQRNKGNFPGRFSGRQFSNSRSEMNVSTLELGDSALYLCASSWDTSSYEQYFGPGTRLTVT.

This chain connects TRBV4-1 to TRBJ2-2, with D possibly matching TRBD1 (5 bases). The CDR3 is made up of 15 amino acids. V dropped 0 bases and J dropped 3 bases, with 8 bases sitting between them. Germline V gene sequence: CDR1 MGHRA, CDR2 YSYEKL. DNA for the CDR3: TGCGCCAGCAGCCAAGAAGGGGAAGACACCGGGGAGCTGTTTTTT. Translating it yields CASSQEGEDTGELFF.

The chain recombines TRBV5-1 with TRBJ1-3; 7 bases match TRBD1. CDR1 and CDR2 (germline): SGHRS, YFSETQ. This CDR3 is 14 amino acids long. Losses at the gene ends were 0 bases for V and 3 bases for J; bases not matched to a gene: 0. The CDR3 sequence: CASSLGQGGNTIYF. The DNA for the CDR3 is TGCGCCAGCAGCTTGGGACAGGGTGGAAACACCATATATTTT.

This chain uses TRBV6-5 with TRBJ2-7, with D maybe TRBD1 (7 bases). CDR3 length: 14 residues. Germline CDR1 MNHEY, CDR2 SVGAGI. Deletions cut 5 bases from V and 4 bases from J, with 15 bases between. The CDR3 coding sequence is TGTGCCAGCAGTGTACGGACAGGAGGGTACGAGCAGTACTTC. It translates to CASSVRTGGYEQYF.

In DNA, the CDR3 is TGTGCCAGCTCACCACCTCTTCTTTACGAGCAGTACTTC. It is translated as CASSPPLLYEQYF. The chain uses TRBV18 and TRBJ2-7; D call uncertain. With 0 bases removed from V and 4 bases from J, the gap between germline ends came to 7 bases. Germline-derived CDR1 and CDR2 are KGHSH and LQKENI. The CDR3 covers 13 residues.

This chain uses TRBV7-9 with TRBJ2-1, with TRBD2 identical over 7 bases. With 5 bases clipped from V and 5 bases from J, the junction kept 3 bases outside the gene matches. The CDR3 spans 13 residues. Looked up from germline, CDR1 is SEHNR and CDR2 is FQNEAQ (reference sequence). The DNA of the CDR3 is TGTGCCAGCAGCCAGGCGGGGGACAATGAGCAGTTCTTC. Amino acid sequence: CASSQAGDNEQFF.

The rearrangement joins TRBV2 to TRBJ2-5, with D perhaps TRBD2 (6 bases). Germline V CDR1 and CDR2: SNHLY, FYNNEI. V was cut by 11 bases and J by 3 bases, with 10 bases left in between. The CDR3 contains 11 residues. CDR3 protein: CAGGMEETQYF. In DNA form, the CDR3 reads TGTGCCGGGGGGATGGAAGAGACCCAGTACTTC.

The rearrangement uses TRBV2 and TRBJ2-1, with no clear D. Germline values: CDR1 SNHLY, CDR2 FYNNEI. The CDR3 is 14 residues long. Between the trimmed V and J ends, which lost 10 bases and 0 bases, there was a span of 13 bases. This CDR3 reads CATITPSSYNEQFF. CDR3 sequence (DNA): TGTGCCACCATTACTCCTAGCTCCTACAATGAGCAGTTCTTC.

J is TRBJ2-6 and V is TRBV19, with D maybe TRBD2 (6 bases). The CDR3 has 16 amino acids. Germline values: CDR1 LNHDA, CDR2 SQIVND (reference sequence). The germline V and J ends were trimmed by 6 bases and 0 bases, with 12 bases remaining between them. In nucleotides, the CDR3 is TGTGCCAGTAGCAACATGGGAGGCTCTGGGGCCAACGTCCTGACTTTC. Translating it yields CASSNMGGSGANVLTF.

This clone turned up a few times. The V gene is TRBV7-6, the J gene TRBJ2-1, with 12 bases fitting TRBD1. CDR3 length: 16 amino acids. In germline, CDR1 is SGHVS, CDR2 FNYEAQ. V lost 5 bases, J lost 8 bases, and 10 bases stayed unmatched. The DNA for the CDR3 is TGTGCCAGCAGCCGCCTCCCGGGACAGGGGGCTGATGAGCAGTTCTTC. Encoded protein: CASSRLPGQGADEQFF.

J is TRBJ2-7 and V is TRBV29-1, with 7 bases fitting TRBD2. This CDR3 is 13 amino acids long. Germline V gene sequence: CDR1 SQVTM, CDR2 ANQGSEA. The V gene end was trimmed by 3 bases and the J gene end by 0 bases; junction bases not matched to a gene: 2. CDR3 nucleotide sequence: TGCAGCGTTGAGAGCGGGGACTCCTACGAGCAGTACTTC. This codes for CSVESGDSYEQYF.

This clone was seen a handful of times. The rearrangement joins TRBV10-3 to TRBJ1-5; D is unclear. This CDR3 is 13 amino acids long. Germline-derived CDR1 and CDR2 are ENHRY and SYGVKD. Trimming left V 6 bases short and J 3 bases short, with 9 bases between. CDR3 loop: CAIRNSFNQPQHF. CDR3 DNA sequence: TGTGCCATCAGGAACAGTTTCAATCAGCCCCAGCATTTT.

This clone was observed once. The chain's CDR3 is CASSGNRSGTFTECCEQYF. For the CDR3, the DNA is TGTGCCAGCAGTGGGAATCGGAGCGGGACTTTCACGGAGTGCTGCGAGCAGTACTTC. The chain recombines TRBV6-4 with TRBJ2-7, with 7 bases identical to TRBD2. J lost 6 bases, V lost 4 bases, and 24 bases had no gene match. CDR1 and CDR2 from the germline V gene are MRHNA and SNTAGT. This CDR3 has 19 amino acids.

This rearrangement joins TRBV7-8 to TRBJ1-2; TRBD1 might be the D (5 bases). Germline V CDR1 and CDR2: SGHVS, FQNEAQ. The CDR3 sequence is 14 residues long. Between the trimmed V and J ends, which lost 5 bases and 0 bases, there was a span of 10 bases. CDR3 coding DNA: TGTGCCAGCAGCCAGGGAAACACTAACTATGGCTACACCTTC. It encodes CASSQGNTNYGYTF. The variable domain in full, with the rest retrieved from reference TRBV7-8 and TRBJ1-2, is GAGVSQSPRYKVAKRGQDVALRCDPISGHVSLFWYQQALGQGPEFLTYFQNEAQLDKSGLPSDRFFAERPEGSVSTLKIQRTQQEDSAVYLCASSQGNTNYGYTFGSGTRLTVV.

V and J are TRBV2 and TRBJ1-5, with a weak D call TRBD1 (6 bases). CDR3 length equals 14 residues. Between the trimmed V and J ends, which lost 8 bases and 4 bases, there was a span of 15 bases. CDR1 SNHLY and CDR2 FYNNEI come from the germline V gene. CDR3 DNA: TGTGCCAGCCAGGGGACCCAATTTAATCAGCCCCAGCATTTT. Translated: CASQGTQFNQPQHF.

The J gene is TRBJ1-2, the V gene TRBV29-1, with D tentatively TRBD1 (5 bases). Germline-derived CDR1 and CDR2 are SQVTM and ANQGSEA. The CDR3 runs to 13 residues. Trimming left V 4 bases short and J 2 bases short, with 11 bases between. As DNA, the CDR3 is TGCAGCGTTGGTGACAGCCACAACTATGGCTACACCTTC. Protein product: CSVGDSHNYGYTF.

The CDR3 DNA follows: TGTGCCACCAAAACCGGCGGGACAGAGGCCGGGGAGCTGTTTTTT. Encoded protein: CATKTGGTEAGELFF. V is TRBV7-9 and J is TRBJ2-2; tentatively, D is TRBD1 (7 bases). V lost 10 bases and J lost 6, with 21 bases in between. CDR3 length equals 15 residues. CDR1 is SEHNR, CDR2 FQNEAQ, per germline (reference sequence).

The chain carries TRBV5-4 and TRBJ1-1, with D unresolved. V lost 0 bases and J lost 0, with 9 bases in between. This CDR3 is built from 15 residues. Germline V gives CDR1 SGHNT, CDR2 YYREEE (reference sequence). The CDR3 DNA reads TGTGCCAGCAGCTTGGTGGGCAATATGAACACTGAAGCTTTCTTT. Amino acid sequence: CASSLVGNMNTEAFF.

The chain couples TRBV6-5 to TRBJ2-2, with TRBD2 identical over 10 bases. V gave up 5 bases and J gave up 4 bases; unmatched junction bases: 1. Looked up from germline, CDR1 is MNHEY and CDR2 is SVGAGI. The CDR3 sequence is 14 residues long. CDR3 residues: CASSSGRATGELFF. The CDR3 region has the DNA TGTGCCAGCAGTAGCGGGAGGGCCACCGGGGAGCTGTTTTTT.

The chain has TRBV4-3 and TRBJ2-6, with 9 positions matching TRBD1. CDR1 is LGHNA, CDR2 YSLEER, per germline. V lost 3 bases, J lost 11 bases, and 11 bases stayed unmatched. There are 16 residues in the CDR3. CDR3 loop: CASSQDRDREWDVLTF. The CDR3 nucleotides read TGCGCCAGCAGCCAGGACCGGGACAGGGAATGGGACGTCCTGACTTTC.

The rearrangement joins TRBV7-9 to TRBJ2-7; 7 bases map to TRBD2. Germline CDR1 SEHNR, CDR2 FQNEAQ (reference sequence). The CDR3 has 16 amino acids. The V gene end was trimmed by 4 bases and the J gene end by 0 bases; junction bases not matched to a gene: 9. The CDR3 DNA is TGTGCCAGCAGCTCGGGAGAAGCGGGGAACTCCTACGAGCAGTACTTC. It is translated as CASSSGEAGNSYEQYF.

The V gene is TRBV4-1, the J gene TRBJ2-7; TRBD2 aligns across 7 bases. The V segment lost 4 bases and the J segment 0 bases; nucleotides outside the gene matches: 6. The CDR3 contains 15 residues. Germline V lookup: CDR1 MGHRA, CDR2 YSYEKL. CDR3 residues: CASSPDRDYSYEQYF. DNA for the CDR3: TGCGCCAGCAGCCCAGACCGGGACTACTCCTACGAGCAGTACTTC.

The CDR3 protein is CASSRRWGDGQPQHF. The CDR3 DNA follows: TGTGCCAGCAGCAGACGGTGGGGGGACGGTCAGCCCCAGCATTTT. This chain uses TRBV6-5 with TRBJ1-5; a possible D gene is TRBD1 (5 bases). Trimming removed 6 bases at V and 6 bases at J, with 18 bases between. The length of the CDR3 is 15 residues. CDR1 is MNHEY and CDR2 is SVGAGI in the germline V gene.

The V and J genes are TRBV19 and TRBJ2-1; unclear D gene. The V and J ends lost 3 bases and 2 bases respectively, with 11 bases between them. Germline V gene data show CDR1 as LNHDA and CDR2 as SQIVND (reference sequence). The CDR3 extends over 15 amino acids. Written as DNA, the CDR3 is TGTGCCAGTAGTATCGCCAACGAGGCCTACAATGAGCAGTTCTTC. It encodes CASSIANEAYNEQFF.

This clone was detected once. This chain links TRBV28 with TRBJ2-5; 8 nucleotides align to TRBD2. There are 14 residues in the CDR3. The junction had 5 bases not matched to a gene; V was cut back by 5 bases and J by 3 bases. Germline assignment: CDR1 MDHEN and CDR2 SYDVKM. The CDR3 spells CASSPLGLEETQYF. The DNA of the CDR3 is TGTGCCAGCAGTCCATTGGGACTAGAAGAGACCCAGTACTTC.